What follows is one T cell receptor (beta chain) and its context. Its specificity is not known. Repertoires were generated with immunoSEQ multiplex PCR, while TCRdb's copy carries only in-frame clones and drops some. Of around 71,000 clones in the sample, approximately 94% are singletons; the top ten hold roughly 1.4%. The sample comes from a study of cytomegalovirus exposure and HLA in healthy donors. Study context: The roughly 120 validation repertoires were reported in a later analysis to have been generated on the same platform as the roughly 700 first-cohort repertoires.

Findings and limits, study-wide: The dataset shows that most TCR sequences were rare, while some public TCRs occurred in many donors.

The CDR3 spans 13 residues. Germline loops: CDR1 SQVTM, CDR2 ANQGSEA. V was pared by 5 bases and J by 1 base, with 5 bases of the junction left unmatched. This rearrangement joins TRBV29-1 to TRBJ2-7, with TRBD1 matching over 7 bases. The TCR sequence derives from a man between 18 and 35 years old in good health and CMV-seropositive. Sequencing used PBMCs. CDR3 region: CSVRTGRSYEQYF. The CDR3 region has the DNA TGCAGCGTTAGGACAGGAAGGTCCTACGAGCAGTACTTC.